The clone carrying this T cell receptor (beta chain) was detected a few times. Antigen unknown. This record comes from a study of T cell repertoires in cytomegalovirus infection. In the study overall: TCR beta signatures that were public indicated CMV infection and matching HLA type.

TCRdb fed the reads into MiXCR, producing one record per CDR3 protein. The sample holds 340,000 or so distinct CDR3 sequences; 20% to 25% are singletons and the top ten take about 14%. The CDR3 covers 15 residues. Trimming shortened V by 5 bases and J by 0 bases, and 13 bases separated the two germline ends. The germline V gene encodes CDR1 MNHNS and CDR2 SASEGT. V and J are TRBV6-1 and TRBJ1-2, with no clear D. The sample here was cultured PBMCs, taken from culture after CMV antigen stimulation. The receptor's source is a human donor in good health (CMV status not recorded). Some clones in this sample may be carry-over from other donors' samples. The CDR3 loop reads CASSWKADSNYGYTF. The CDR3 DNA follows: TGTGCCAGCAGTTGGAAAGCAGATTCTAACTATGGCTACACCTTC.